A selection of T cell receptor beta chains follows, all from one sample in a study of blood T cell repertoires in COVID-19. Generated by immunoSEQ multiplex PCR, the TCRdb table keeps only in-frame clones and is missing some. The sample has some 120,000 clones; more than 75% are singletons. Source material: peripheral blood. The receptors shown here come from a man aged 40-50 years with acute or convalescent COVID-19. CDR3s include the opening cysteine and the closing phenylalanine or tryptophan. The D gene is left open where the match is weak. Part of the rows lack a size; the others show once, few, many or a class for expanded clones.

V	size	D	J	DNA	CDR3
TRBV7-6	.	TRBD1	TRBJ1-6	TGTGCCAGCAGCTTAGCGCCGGGACAGGGTGACTCACCCCTCCACTTT	CASSLAPGQGDSPLHF
TRBV3-1/TRBV3-2	few	.	TRBJ1-6	TGTGCCAGCAGCCATAAAGCTACCAATTCACCCCTCCACTTT	CASSHKATNSPLHF
TRBV5-1	few	.	TRBJ1-1	TGCGCCAGCAACCACGGGGGTGAAGCTTTCTTT	CASNHGGEAFF
TRBV5-5	.	TRBD1	TRBJ1-2	TGTGCCAGCAGCCTAGGACAGGCCGAGATTCCGTTGGGCTACACCTTC	CASSLGQAEIPLGYTF
TRBV19	.	TRBD1	TRBJ2-2	TGTGCCACCCGTGCCCGTCAGGGGGTATTTGGGACCGGGGAGCTGTTTTTT	CATRARQGVFGTGELFF
TRBV6-5	.	.	TRBJ2-3	TGTGCCAGCAGTCCGGGACACAGCACAGATACGCAGTATTTT	CASSPGHSTDTQYF
TRBV30	once	TRBD2	TRBJ2-7	TGTGCCTGGACAAGGACTAGCGGGAGGCTCGACGAGCAGTACTTC	CAWTRTSGRLDEQYF
TRBV4-1	.	.	TRBJ1-2	TGCGCCAGCAGCCCGACAGAAAGGAACTATGGCTACACCTTC	CASSPTERNYGYTF
TRBV5-1	.	TRBD2	TRBJ2-1	TGCGCCAGCAGCCCGGGACTAGCGGGGGTTTACAATGAGCAGTTCTTC	CASSPGLAGVYNEQFF
TRBV5-4	once	.	TRBJ2-4	TGTGCCAGCAGCTTCGACAGAAACATTCAGTACTTC	CASSFDRNIQYF
TRBV19	once	.	TRBJ2-3	TGTGCCAGTAGTTCATACCGGGGGGCCACAGATACGCAGTATTTT	CASSSYRGATDTQYF
TRBV5-1	.	.	TRBJ2-4	TGCGCCAGCAGCTTATTTGATGGCAGGGTCGAAACCAAAAACATTCAGTACTTC	CASSLFDGRVETKNIQYF
TRBV27	.	TRBD1	TRBJ2-1	TGTGCCAGCATGTCAACCGGGACAGGTTACAATGAGCAGTTCTTC	CASMSTGTGYNEQFF
TRBV12-5	.	TRBD2	TRBJ2-7	TGTGCTAGTGGTTTGAACTGGGCAGCGGGAACCTACGAGCAGTACTTC	CASGLNWAAGTYEQYF
TRBV24-1	once	.	TRBJ2-3	TGTGCCACCAGTGATTTGGAGGTTGGGTCTGGCTCAGATACGCAGTATTTT	CATSDLEVGSGSDTQYF
TRBV5-1	.	TRBD1	TRBJ1-5	TGCGCCAGCAGCCCAGGACAGGGTCAGCCCCAGCATTTT	CASSPGQGQPQHF
TRBV4-3	few	TRBD1	TRBJ1-2	TGCGCCAGCAGCCAAGATCGGACAGGAGGAGGTAACTATGGCTACACCTTC	CASSQDRTGGGNYGYTF
TRBV5-1	.	TRBD2	TRBJ2-3	TGCGCCAGCAGCTTGCTGGCGGGAGAGGCAGATACGCAGTATTTT	CASSLLAGEADTQYF
TRBV7-2	few	TRBD1	TRBJ1-1	TGTGCCAGCAGCTTAGTACAGGGGGGGACTGAAGCTTTCTTT	CASSLVQGGTEAFF
TRBV30	.	.	TRBJ1-1	TGTGCCTGGAACAGGGCTGCGGACACTGAAGCTTTCTTT	CAWNRAADTEAFF
TRBV18	.	.	TRBJ2-1	TGTGCCAGTACCATACAGGGACCCGAGCAGTTCTTC	CASTIQGPEQFF
TRBV6-2/TRBV6-3	.	.	TRBJ1-5	TGTGCCAGCAGTTACAGGCAGGGCAATCAGCCCCAGCATTTT	CASSYRQGNQPQHF
TRBV11-3	.	.	TRBJ2-2	TGTGCCAGCAGCCAGGCGATGAACACCGGGGAGCTGTTTTTT	CASSQAMNTGELFF
TRBV19	.	.	TRBJ1-1	TGTGCCAGTAGCCGGGACAAGAACACTGAAGCTTTCTTT	CASSRDKNTEAFF
TRBV6-2/TRBV6-3	.	TRBD1	TRBJ1-4	TGTGCCAGCAGTCCGGGGACAGGGCGAACTAATGAAAAACTGTTTTTT	CASSPGTGRTNEKLFF
TRBV3-1/TRBV3-2	.	TRBD1	TRBJ1-1	TGTGCCAGCAGCCAAGGACAGGGAAGGGCAGCTTTCTTT	CASSQGQGRAAFF
TRBV5-1	.	.	TRBJ2-5	TGCGCCAGCAGCTTGGGGGCCGCGACCCAGTACTTC	CASSLGAATQYF
TRBV29-1	.	TRBD1	TRBJ1-2	TGCAGCGTAGACAGGGCGGCCAACTATGGCTACACCTTC	CSVDRAANYGYTF
TRBV30	.	.	TRBJ2-7	TGTGCCTGGACTTTTGGGAGCTACGAGCAGTACTTC	CAWTFGSYEQYF
TRBV18	.	.	TRBJ1-1	TGTGCCAGCTCTCTGACAGCTCCGAACACTGAAGCTTTCTTT	CASSLTAPNTEAFF
TRBV12-3/TRBV12-4	.	.	TRBJ2-1	TGTGCCAGCAGTTTAGTTCGCGACTCTAATTTCTTC	CASSLVRDSNFF
TRBV7-8	.	TRBD1	TRBJ1-2	TGTGCCAGCAGCTCCCAGGGGGCGGTCTATGGCTACACCTTC	CASSSQGAVYGYTF
TRBV6-2/TRBV6-3	.	.	TRBJ1-1	TGTGCCAGCAGTTACTGGGCGGGGACGAGGAACACTGAAGCTTTCTTT	CASSYWAGTRNTEAFF
TRBV7-9	.	.	TRBJ2-7	TGTGCCAGCAGCTACCCGTCGTTTGGGGCTCCTGGCGAGCAGTACTTC	CASSYPSFGAPGEQYF
TRBV12-3/TRBV12-4	once	.	TRBJ1-2	TGTGCCAGCAGTTTATTAGGGGCGGGAGGCTACACCTTC	CASSLLGAGGYTF
TRBV5-1	.	TRBD2	TRBJ2-7	TGCGCCAGCAGCGTGGGACTAGCGGGAAGGTACGAGCAGTACTTC	CASSVGLAGRYEQYF
TRBV19	once	.	TRBJ1-1	TGTGCCAGTAGTATGTCTTCGGATGGAGGGACTGAAGCTTTCTTT	CASSMSSDGGTEAFF
TRBV7-2	.	.	TRBJ1-1	TGTGCCAGCTCTACTGAAGCTTTCTTT	CASSTEAFF
TRBV7-9	.	TRBD2	TRBJ2-7	TGTGCCAGCAGAGCCCTGGGGGGGTCCTACGAGCAGTACTTC	CASRALGGSYEQYF
TRBV30	.	TRBD2	TRBJ2-1	TGTGCCTGGACTAGCGGGAGCAATGAGCAGTTCTTC	CAWTSGSNEQFF
TRBV29-1	.	.	TRBJ1-1	TGCAGCGTTGAAGTGCCGAGAGGGACTGAAGCTTTCTTT	CSVEVPRGTEAFF
TRBV12-3/TRBV12-4	.	.	TRBJ1-6	TGTGCCAGCTCATCCTTCGAGGGCGCACCCCTCCACTTT	CASSSFEGAPLHF
TRBV9	.	.	TRBJ1-2	TGTGCCAGCAGCCCCCAAGTAGATTTTAACTATGGCTACACCTTC	CASSPQVDFNYGYTF
TRBV7-2	.	TRBD2	TRBJ2-5	TGTGCCAGCAGCTTAGCCCGCCACACTAGCGGGGGGATCCGGGGGACCCAGTACTTC	CASSLARHTSGGIRGTQYF
TRBV29-1	.	TRBD1	TRBJ2-5	TGCAGCGCCCCCTTAGGGGGCCTACAAGAGACCCAGTACTTC	CSAPLGGLQETQYF
TRBV19	.	.	TRBJ1-2	TGTGCCAGTAGTATCCCCCCCGATGGCTACACCTTC	CASSIPPDGYTF
TRBV5-6	.	TRBD2	TRBJ2-5	TGTGCCAGCATTCCGGGACTAGCGGGAGTGGGGGGGGAGACCCAGTACTTC	CASIPGLAGVGGETQYF
TRBV3-1/TRBV3-2	once	TRBD2	TRBJ2-1	TGTGCCAGCAGCCCTAGCGGGAGTGAGCAGTTCTTC	CASSPSGSEQFF
TRBV2	.	TRBD1	TRBJ2-5	TGTGCCAGCAGTCCCGGGACAGAGTTAGAGACCCAGTACTTC	CASSPGTELETQYF
TRBV10-3	.	.	TRBJ1-2	TGTGCCATCAGTGAGTCCTCAGGGGAATTAAGCTATGGCTACACCTTC	CAISESSGELSYGYTF
TRBV29-1	.	TRBD2	TRBJ2-1	TGCAGCGTTAGCCTAGCGGGAGTCCCCAATGAGCAGTTCTTC	CSVSLAGVPNEQFF
TRBV11-2	.	.	TRBJ2-2	TGTGCCAGCAGCTTAGGTGGCGGGGCGAACACCGGGGAGCTGTTTTTT	CASSLGGGANTGELFF
TRBV23-1	.	.	TRBJ1-1	TGCGCCAGCAGTCAATCGCGCCTATCACCCAAGATGAACACTGAAGCTTTCTTT	CASSQSRLSPKMNTEAFF
TRBV5-6	.	.	TRBJ2-1	TGTGCCAGCAGCCCCGGACAGCTACGTATCTCCTACAATGAGCAGTTCTTC	CASSPGQLRISYNEQFF
TRBV23-1	.	.	TRBJ2-5	TGCGCCAGCAGTCAATTTGGTTCAGTGGAGACCCAGTACTTC	CASSQFGSVETQYF
TRBV5-4	.	.	TRBJ2-7	TGTGCCAGCAGCCCCGGCGGTCTAAACGAGCAGTACTTC	CASSPGGLNEQYF